Listed here are 30 T cell receptor beta chains from one sample, sequenced in a study of T cell changes during pregnancy in multiple sclerosis. Profiling relied on immunoSEQ multiplex PCR, and the TCRdb table lists in-frame clones only, not all of them. The table shows about 74,000 clones, with roughly nine tenths occurring only once. The sample in question was peripheral blood, obtained before pregnancy. The receptors shown here come from a female donor with multiple sclerosis, enrolled in a pregnancy study.

The gene calls are TRBV5-4 and TRBJ1-5; tentatively, D is TRBD1 (6 bases). This CDR3 comprises 16 residues. Germline-derived CDR1 and CDR2 are SGHNT and YYREEE (reference sequence). V was shortened by 4 bases and J by 4 bases, with 18 bases between the two germline ends. The CDR3 loop reads CASSQGGDLLNQPQHF. CDR3 coding DNA: TGTGCCAGCAGCCAAGGGGGGGACCTACTGAATCAGCCCCAGCATTTT.

This chain joins TRBV19 and TRBJ2-7; D gene uncertain. Between the trimmed V and J ends, which lost 0 bases and 9 bases, there was a span of 6 bases. Germline lookup yields CDR1 LNHDA and CDR2 SQIVND (reference sequence). This CDR3 contains 11 residues. The CDR3 DNA reads TGTGCCAGTAGTATAGACCAGGCGCAGTACTTC. This encodes CASSIDQAQYF.

J is TRBJ2-1 and V is TRBV7-6; 7 nucleotides agree with TRBD2. The CDR3 totals 16 residues. V was clipped by 3 bases and J by 1 base; unmatched bases: 6. The V gene's germline CDR1 is SGHVS and CDR2 FNYEAQ. This CDR3 is CASSLGVGGSYNEQFF. DNA of the CDR3: TGTGCCAGCAGCTTGGGCGTGGGGGGGTCCTACAATGAGCAGTTCTTC.

The V and J genes are TRBV5-4 and TRBJ1-5; 8 positions match TRBD1. Germline lookup yields CDR1 SGHNT and CDR2 YYREEE (reference sequence). The V and J ends lost 2 bases and 6 bases, in that order; junction bases with no gene match: 4. CDR3 length: 14 amino acids. DNA for the CDR3: TGTGCCAGCAGCTTCCAGGGGGCTGGTCAGCCCCAGCATTTT. This translates into CASSFQGAGQPQHF.

This clone appeared once. CDR3 sequence (DNA): TGTGCCAGCAGCTCGGGTGGGGCTTCGAGCGAGCAGTACTTC. Protein product: CASSSGGASSEQYF. The V and J genes are TRBV5-6 and TRBJ2-7, with a possible D match to TRBD1 (5 bases). The CDR3 loop spans 14 amino acids. CDR1 is SGHDT, CDR2 YYEEEE, per germline. V lost 3 bases and J 6 bases, leaving 16 bases between the germline ends. The complete variable domain, with remaining parts taken from reference TRBV5-6 and TRBJ2-7, reads DAGVTQSPTHLIKTRGQQVTLRCSPKSGHDTVSWYQQALGQGPQFIFQYYEEEERQRGNFPDRFSGHQFPNYSSELNVNALLLGDSALYLCASSSGGASSEQYFGPGTRLTVT.

The chain uses TRBV5-4 and TRBJ1-2; maybe TRBD1 (6 bases). V was pared by 0 bases and J by 13 bases, with 10 bases between. This CDR3 spans 11 amino acids. Germline V gene sequence: CDR1 SGHNT, CDR2 YYREEE (reference sequence). The CDR3 nucleotides are TGTGCCAGCAGCTTGGAGGGGGGGAGCACCTTC. The encoded protein is CASSLEGGSTF.

The chain links TRBV5-6 to TRBJ2-1; D perhaps matches TRBD1 (5 bases). The CDR3 loop spans 15 amino acids. Looked up from germline, CDR1 is SGHDT and CDR2 is YYEEEE. With 2 bases removed from V and 0 bases from J, the gap between germline ends came to 9 bases. As DNA, the CDR3 is TGTGCCAGCAGCTTCGACAGTCTCTCCTACAATGAGCAGTTCTTC. This codes for CASSFDSLSYNEQFF.

The rearrangement joins TRBV2 to TRBJ1-2; D unresolved. The CDR3 runs 11 residues. Trimming removed 7 bases from V and 5 bases from J, with 8 bases in between. Germline values: CDR1 SNHLY, CDR2 FYNNEI. The CDR3 loop reads CASKIEYGYTF. The CDR3 DNA reads as TGTGCCAGCAAGATCGAGTATGGCTACACCTTC.

This clone has a handful of counts. CDR3 DNA: TGTGCCAGCAGCCAAGTCGCTGTTACGGGGGGCTACACCTTC. Protein sequence: CASSQVAVTGGYTF. The chain combines TRBV4-2 with TRBJ1-2; D uncertain. This CDR3 contains 14 residues. CDR1 LGHNA and CDR2 YNFKEQ come from the germline V gene. With 1 base removed from V and 8 bases from J, the gap between germline ends came to 14 bases.

This clone came up once. J is TRBJ2-3 and V is TRBV7-8, with 8 bases fitting TRBD2. The junction had 4 bases not matched to a gene; V was cut back by 2 bases and J by 3 bases. The CDR3 length is 15 residues. The germline CDR1 and CDR2 sequences are SGHVS and FQNEAQ. The DNA of the CDR3 is TGTGCCAGCAGCTTACCCGGGGGGGCAACAGATACGCAGTATTTT. It translates to CASSLPGGATDTQYF.

CDR3 sequence (DNA): TGCGCCAGCAGCCCAAGGGGTGGTACTAATGAAAAACTGTTTTTT. This gives the protein CASSPRGGTNEKLFF. This chain uses TRBV4-3 with TRBJ1-4; perhaps TRBD1 as D (5 bases). Germline CDR1 is LGHNA and CDR2 is YSLEER. With 4 bases removed from V and 2 bases from J, the gap between germline ends came to 11 bases. The CDR3 spans 15 residues.

CDR3 residues: CSVTSSRGGPSSGANVLTF. The CDR3, as DNA: TGCAGCGTGACAAGTTCGAGGGGGGGTCCCTCCTCTGGGGCCAACGTCCTGACTTTC. The rearrangement links TRBV29-1 to TRBJ2-6; possibly TRBD2 for D (7 bases). This CDR3 region has 19 residues. Trimming cost V 6 bases and J 0 bases, with 24 bases left between them. From germline, CDR1 is SQVTM and CDR2 ANQGSEA.

The rearrangement links TRBV5-1 to TRBJ1-2; D may be TRBD1 (5 bases). Trimming removed 0 bases at V and 0 bases at J, with 12 bases between. The CDR3 sequence is 16 residues long. CDR1 and CDR2 (germline): SGHRS, YFSETQ. The CDR3: CASSLGGSTANYGYTF. For the CDR3, the DNA is TGCGCCAGCAGCTTGGGGGGCAGCACAGCTAACTATGGCTACACCTTC.

This clone was observed a few times. V usage is TRBV19 and J usage is TRBJ1-1, with unresolved D. V was pared by 6 bases and J by 4 bases, with 15 bases between. Germline V lookup: CDR1 LNHDA, CDR2 SQIVND (reference sequence). This CDR3 region has 14 residues. DNA for the CDR3: TGTGCCAGTAGCTTACAGTCAGGAGGCACTGAAGCTTTCTTT. It encodes CASSLQSGGTEAFF. The full variable domain, rest sourced from reference TRBV19 and TRBJ1-1, is DGGITQSPKYLFRKEGQNVTLSCEQNLNHDAMYWYRQDPGQGLRLIYYSQIVNDFQKGDIAEGYSVSREKKESFPLTVTSAQKNPTAFYLCASSLQSGGTEAFFGQGTRLTVV.

The chain uses TRBV10-3 and TRBJ1-1; 10 bases fit TRBD1. Germline V gene sequence: CDR1 ENHRY, CDR2 SYGVKD. V shed 5 bases and J 6 bases; nucleotides not matched to a gene: 6. This CDR3 is built from 14 residues. The CDR3 is CAISPGQGMPEAFF. The CDR3 DNA follows: TGTGCCATCAGTCCGGGACAGGGGATGCCTGAAGCTTTCTTT.

This rearrangement joins TRBV11-3 to TRBJ1-1; D unclear. Germline V gene data show CDR1 as SGHNT and CDR2 as YENEEA. V was shortened by 1 base and J by 2 bases, with 17 bases between the two germline ends. The CDR3 runs 17 residues. The CDR3: CASSLGSWGVGNTEAFF. The DNA of the CDR3 is TGTGCCAGCAGCTTAGGATCGTGGGGAGTGGGCAACACTGAAGCTTTCTTT. Looking up the rest from reference TRBV11-3 and TRBJ1-1 gives the full variable domain: EAGVVQSPRYKIIEKKQPVAFWCNPISGHNTLYWYLQNLGQGPELLIRYENEEAVDDSQLPKDRFSAERLKGVDSTLKIQPAELGDSAVYLCASSLGSWGVGNTEAFFGQGTRLTVV.

This clone was counted between two and nine times. The chain uses TRBV7-8 and TRBJ1-1, with 8 bases lining up with TRBD1. J was trimmed by 1 base and V by 3 bases; bases with no gene match: 7. The CDR3 runs to 16 residues. Germline lookup yields CDR1 SGHVS and CDR2 FQNEAQ. In nucleotides, the CDR3 is TGTGCCAGCAGCTTCGACAGGGGAGCGGGGAACACTGAAGCTTTCTTT. Translation: CASSFDRGAGNTEAFF.

A single count supports this clone. The chain links TRBV5-1 to TRBJ2-1; 15 positions agree with TRBD2. The germline V gene encodes CDR1 SGHRS and CDR2 YFSETQ. The CDR3 has 19 residues. Trimming took 0 bases from V and 2 from J; bases not matched to a gene: 6. In DNA, the CDR3 is TGCGCCAGCAGCTTGGTAGGGACTAGCGGGGGGTCAGCCTACAATGAGCAGTTCTTC. Its protein is CASSLVGTSGGSAYNEQFF.

This chain uses TRBV30 with TRBJ2-5; 7 nucleotides match TRBD1. Germline values: CDR1 GTSNPN, CDR2 SVGIG (reference sequence). Trimming at V came to 2 bases and at J to 5 bases, leaving 5 bases not matched to a gene. CDR3 length: 13 amino acids. This chain's CDR3 is CAWSKGTVETQYF. CDR3 DNA: TGTGCCTGGAGTAAAGGGACAGTTGAGACCCAGTACTTC.

This chain links TRBV19 with TRBJ1-2, with TRBD1 matching 9 bases. After removal of 5 bases from V and 3 bases from J, the junction contained 19 bases not matched to a gene. The V gene's germline CDR1 is LNHDA and CDR2 SQIVND (reference sequence). The CDR3 totals 19 residues. CDR3 nucleotides: TGTGCCAGTAGTGGGCTTTATAAGGGACAGGGAGGCTACTACTATGGCTACACCTTC. The encoded protein is CASSGLYKGQGGYYYGYTF.

This clone has just one count. CDR3 protein: CSVARQDSYEQYF. The CDR3 DNA reads as TGCAGCGTTGCCCGACAGGACTCCTACGAGCAGTACTTC. V gene TRBV29-1 combines with J gene TRBJ2-7; D perhaps matches TRBD1 (6 bases). From germline, CDR1 is SQVTM and CDR2 ANQGSEA. The germline V and J ends were trimmed by 4 bases and 0 bases, with 10 bases remaining between them. The CDR3 contains 13 residues.

The V and J genes are TRBV5-1 and TRBJ2-4; 10 nucleotides match TRBD2. Unmatched junction bases numbered 14, after V lost 4 bases and J lost 1 base. This CDR3 has 19 amino acids. CDR1 is SGHRS and CDR2 is YFSETQ in the germline V gene. CDR3 bases: TGCGCCAGCAGCCCCTGGGGCAGCGGGGGGGCCGAGGCCAAAAACATTCAGTACTTC. Translated: CASSPWGSGGAEAKNIQYF.

The chain joins TRBV6-1 to TRBJ2-3, with 11 bases matching TRBD1. Unmatched junction bases numbered 2, after V lost 2 bases and J lost 4 bases. CDR1 MNHNS and CDR2 SASEGT come from the germline V gene. The CDR3 totals 15 residues. The CDR3 protein is CASSEPGQGADTQYF. CDR3 nucleotide sequence: TGTGCCAGCAGTGAACCGGGACAGGGGGCAGATACGCAGTATTTT.

The chain has TRBV7-2 and TRBJ1-1; 8 bases fit TRBD1. V lost 3 bases and J lost 4; bases outside the gene matches: 10. The CDR3 has 16 residues. CDR1 SGHTA and CDR2 FQGNSA come from the germline V gene. CDR3 region: CASSFQGASRGTEAFF. CDR3 DNA: TGTGCCAGCAGCTTCCAGGGGGCAAGTCGAGGCACTGAAGCTTTCTTT. The full variable domain, its missing parts supplied by reference TRBV7-2 and TRBJ1-1, is GAGVSQSPSNKVTEKGKDVELRCDPISGHTALYWYRQSLGQGLEFLIYFQGNSAPDKSGLPSDRFSAERTGGSVSTLTIQRTQQEDSAVYLCASSFQGASRGTEAFFGQGTRLTVV.

The V gene is TRBV9, the J gene TRBJ2-7, with 12 positions matching TRBD2. Germline V gene sequence: CDR1 SGDLS, CDR2 YYNGEE. With V trimmed by 0 bases and J by 5 bases, 9 bases remained unmatched. The CDR3 has 17 residues. The CDR3 nucleotides read TGTGCCAGCAGCGTAGAGGCTACTAGCGGGGGGAATAACGAGCAGTACTTC. Protein: CASSVEATSGGNNEQYF.

This clone has more than one count but fewer than ten. V is TRBV2 and J is TRBJ2-7; D is uncertain. Between the trimmed V and J ends, which lost 3 bases and 3 bases, there was a span of 9 bases. The germline V gene has CDR1 SNHLY and CDR2 FYNNEI. The CDR3 has 13 residues. In DNA form, the CDR3 reads TGTGCCAGCAGTGATCTACCTGGCTACGAGCAGTACTTC. Protein product: CASSDLPGYEQYF.

This rearrangement joins TRBV19 to TRBJ1-2; possibly TRBD1 for D (5 bases). CDR3 length: 14 amino acids. CDR1 and CDR2 from the germline V gene are LNHDA and SQIVND (reference sequence). V was cut by 6 bases and J by 4 bases, with 15 bases left in between. The CDR3 loop is CASSPTGQAYGYTF. The CDR3 nucleotides read TGTGCCAGTAGCCCCACCGGACAAGCCTATGGCTACACCTTC.

The V call is TRBV19, the J call TRBJ1-4; TRBD1 matches 12 bases. This CDR3 has 16 residues. CDR1 is LNHDA, CDR2 SQIVND, per germline (reference sequence). V shed 5 bases, J shed 3 bases, and the junction held 4 bases outside the gene matches. CDR3 nucleotides: TGTGCCAGTAGTTCCAGGGACAGGGGGCCTAATGAAAAACTGTTTTTT. Its translation: CASSSRDRGPNEKLFF.

This rearrangement joins TRBV30 to TRBJ2-5; weak D call: TRBD2 (6 bases). V lost 4 bases, J lost 4 bases, and 16 bases lay in between. The CDR3 extends over 14 amino acids. Germline-derived CDR1 and CDR2 are GTSNPN and SVGIG (reference sequence). CDR3 DNA: TGTGCCTGGAACTTTGGCGGGGTGGGAGAGACCCAGTACTTC. Translated, it gives CAWNFGGVGETQYF.

The DNA for the CDR3 is TGTGCCAGCAGCCAAGGTTCGGGAGGGAGGAGGGGAGAGACCCAGTACTTC. Translation gives CASSQGSGGRRGETQYF. The chain joins TRBV4-2 to TRBJ2-5, with 8 bases lining up with TRBD2. Germline-derived CDR1 and CDR2 are LGHNA and YNFKEQ. The ends lost 1 base at V and 4 bases at J; junction bases unmatched: 11. The CDR3 sequence is 17 residues long.